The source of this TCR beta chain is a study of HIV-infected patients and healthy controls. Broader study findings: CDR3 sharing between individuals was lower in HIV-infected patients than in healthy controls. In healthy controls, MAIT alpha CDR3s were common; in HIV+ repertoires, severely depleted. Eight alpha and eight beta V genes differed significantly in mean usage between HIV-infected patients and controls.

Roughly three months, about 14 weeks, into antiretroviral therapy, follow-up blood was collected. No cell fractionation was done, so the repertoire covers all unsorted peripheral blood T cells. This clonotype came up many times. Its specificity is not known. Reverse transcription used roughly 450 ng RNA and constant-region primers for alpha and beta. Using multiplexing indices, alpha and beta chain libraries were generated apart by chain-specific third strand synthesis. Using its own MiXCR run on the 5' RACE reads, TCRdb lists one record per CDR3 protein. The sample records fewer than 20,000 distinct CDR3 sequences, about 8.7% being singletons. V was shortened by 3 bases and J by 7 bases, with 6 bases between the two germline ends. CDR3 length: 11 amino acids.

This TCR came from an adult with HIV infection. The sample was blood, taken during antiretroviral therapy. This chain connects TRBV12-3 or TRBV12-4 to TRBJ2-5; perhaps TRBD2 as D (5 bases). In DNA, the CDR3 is TGTGCCAGCAGTTTCCGGGGGACCCAGTACTTC. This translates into CASSFRGTQYF.